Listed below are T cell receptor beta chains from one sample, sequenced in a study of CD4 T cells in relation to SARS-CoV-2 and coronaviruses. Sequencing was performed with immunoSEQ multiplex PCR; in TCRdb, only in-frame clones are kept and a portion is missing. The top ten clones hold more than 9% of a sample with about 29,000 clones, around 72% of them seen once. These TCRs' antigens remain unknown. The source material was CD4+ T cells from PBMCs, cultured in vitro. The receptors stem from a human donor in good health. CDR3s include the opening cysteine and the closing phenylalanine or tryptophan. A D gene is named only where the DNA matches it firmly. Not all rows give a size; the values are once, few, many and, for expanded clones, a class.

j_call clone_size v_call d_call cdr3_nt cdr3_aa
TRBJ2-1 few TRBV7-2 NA TGTGCCAGCAGCTTACTGGGACACCTCTACAATGAGCAGTTCTTC CASSLLGHLYNEQFF
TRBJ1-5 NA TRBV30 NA TGTGCCTGGAGTATGTCTAGCAATCAGCCCCAGCATTTT CAWSMSSNQPQHF
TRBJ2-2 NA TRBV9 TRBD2 TGTGCCAGCACCCCAACTAGCGGGGGGATCATTTCGAACACCGGGGAGCTGTTTTTT CASTPTSGGIISNTGELFF
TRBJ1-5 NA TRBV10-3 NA TGTGCCAGCAGAAGCGAGGGCAATCAGCCCCAGCATTTT CASRSEGNQPQHF
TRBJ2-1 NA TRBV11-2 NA TGTGCCAGCAGCTTAGAGGTATGGGGCAATGAGCAGTTCTTC CASSLEVWGNEQFF
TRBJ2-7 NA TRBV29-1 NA TGCAGCGCAGGGGACTACGAGCAGTACTTC CSAGDYEQYF
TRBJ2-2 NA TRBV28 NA TGTGCCAGCACCTTAACCAGCACCGGGGAGCTGTTTTTT CASTLTSTGELFF
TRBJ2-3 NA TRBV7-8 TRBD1 TGTGCCAGCAGCCTTCGGGACAGGGCCGCAGATACGCAGTATTTT CASSLRDRAADTQYF
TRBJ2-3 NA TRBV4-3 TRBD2 TGCGCCAGCAGCCAAGATAGGACTAGCGCCGATACGCAGTATTTT CASSQDRTSADTQYF
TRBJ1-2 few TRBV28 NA TGTGCCAGCAGTTCCTTGACAGACCACTATGGCTACACCTTC CASSSLTDHYGYTF
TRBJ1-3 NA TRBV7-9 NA TGTGCCAGCAGCTTACTTTCTGGGGCTGGAAACACCATATATTTT CASSLLSGAGNTIYF
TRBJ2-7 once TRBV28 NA TGTGCCAGCAGTGGGACTGGGGGCGAGCAGTACTTC CASSGTGGEQYF
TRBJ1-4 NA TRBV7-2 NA TGTGCCAGCAGCTTAGCCGCTTATGAAAAACTGTTTTTT CASSLAAYEKLFF
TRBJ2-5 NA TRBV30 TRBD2 TGTGCCTGGGGTAGGGGACTAGATGGAGAGACCCAGTACTTC CAWGRGLDGETQYF
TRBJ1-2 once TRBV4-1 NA TGCGCCAGCAGCCAAGTAGGTTCGGGGGCCCATGGCTACACCTTC CASSQVGSGAHGYTF
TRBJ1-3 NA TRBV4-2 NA TGTGCCAGCAGCCAAGCGAGAACAGGGCCCTACTCTGGAAACACCATATATTTT CASSQARTGPYSGNTIYF
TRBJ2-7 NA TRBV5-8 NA TGTGCCAGCAGCTATGGGTCAATGGAGTATCGGGACGAGCAGTACTTC CASSYGSMEYRDEQYF
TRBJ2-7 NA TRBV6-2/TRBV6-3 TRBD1 TGTGCCAGCAGTCGGACAGGGCAGCAGTACTTC CASSRTGQQYF
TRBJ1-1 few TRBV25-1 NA TGTGCCAGCAGTGATGGCGGTAGGGTAGGGAACACTGAAGCTTTCTTT CASSDGGRVGNTEAFF
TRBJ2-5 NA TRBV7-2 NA TGTGCCAGCCGAGATAAGGGGCAGGGGGAGACCCAGTACTTC CASRDKGQGETQYF
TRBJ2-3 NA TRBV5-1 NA TGCGCCAGCAGCATAGGACAGCCCGGAGGGAGCACAGATACGCAGTATTTT CASSIGQPGGSTDTQYF
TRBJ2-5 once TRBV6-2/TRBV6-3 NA TGTGCCAGCAGTTATCCCAGAGGGACCCAGTACTTC CASSYPRGTQYF
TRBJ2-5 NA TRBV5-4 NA TGTGCCAGCAGCTTGAGGGGCGGGACAGCGGTTGTGTTCCAGTACTTC CASSLRGGTAVVFQYF
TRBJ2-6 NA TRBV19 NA TGTGCCAGTAGTATCGAGGGCCGTTTCTACTCTGGGGCCAACGTCCTGACTTTC CASSIEGRFYSGANVLTF
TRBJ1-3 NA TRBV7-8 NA TGTGCCAGCAGCACCGGGACATATGGAAACACCATATATTTT CASSTGTYGNTIYF
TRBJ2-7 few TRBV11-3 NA TGTGCCAGCAGCTTTGGCCCTGGGGCCGAGCAGTACTTC CASSFGPGAEQYF
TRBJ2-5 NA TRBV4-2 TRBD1 TGTGCCAGCAGCCCGACAGGGAACCCCCAAGAGACCCAGTACTTC CASSPTGNPQETQYF
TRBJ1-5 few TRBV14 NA TGTGCCAGCAGCAAAGGGGGTGTCGGTAGCAATCAGCCCCAGCATTTT CASSKGGVGSNQPQHF
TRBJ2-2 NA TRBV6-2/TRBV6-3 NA TGTGCCAGCAGTTACTCGGAACAGGGTCGACGCCACACCGGGGAGCTGTTTTTT CASSYSEQGRRHTGELFF
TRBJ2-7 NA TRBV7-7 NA TGTGCCAGCAGCCCTCTGGGCGTGGGAGACGGAGAGCAGTACTTC CASSPLGVGDGEQYF
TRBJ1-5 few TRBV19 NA TGTGCCAGTAGTATGGGCGGCCAGCCCCAGCATTTT CASSMGGQPQHF
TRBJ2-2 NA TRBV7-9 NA TGTGCCAGGACCCTCCCTTGGACCGGGGAGCTGTTTTTT CARTLPWTGELFF
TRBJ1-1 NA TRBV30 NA TGTGCCTGGAGCCTGGGGGCGAACACTGAAGCTTTCTTT CAWSLGANTEAFF
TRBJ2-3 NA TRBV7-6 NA TGTGCCAGCAGCTTGGGCGGACCAAGCACAGATACGCAGTATTTT CASSLGGPSTDTQYF
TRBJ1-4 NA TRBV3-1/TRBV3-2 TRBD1 TGTGCCAGCAGCTCGACAGGGGGGAATGAAAAACTGTTTTTT CASSSTGGNEKLFF
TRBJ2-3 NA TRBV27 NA TGTGCCAGCAGTTACTCGGGGATACTGGATACGCAGTATTTT CASSYSGILDTQYF
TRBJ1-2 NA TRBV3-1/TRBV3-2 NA TGTGCCAGCAGCCAAGATCCAGACCCCTCAAGAAAGCTCTTC CASSQDPDPSRKLF
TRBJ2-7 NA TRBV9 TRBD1 TGTGCCAGCAGCATTTCAGGGGGCTGGAACGAGCAGTACTTC CASSISGGWNEQYF
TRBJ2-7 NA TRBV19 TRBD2 TGTGCCAGTAGTCCCTCCATCGCGGGGGATTACGAGCAGTACTTC CASSPSIAGDYEQYF
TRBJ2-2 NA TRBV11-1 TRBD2 TGTGCCAGCAGTTGGACTAGCGGGAGCCCCGGGGAGCTGTTTTTT CASSWTSGSPGELFF
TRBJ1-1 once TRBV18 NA TGTGCCAGTAGTGTACAGCCAAACACTGAAGCTTTCTTT CASSVQPNTEAFF
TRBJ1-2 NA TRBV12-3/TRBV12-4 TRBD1 TGTGCCAGCAGGGGGACAGGGGGGAGAGGCTACACCTTC CASRGTGGRGYTF
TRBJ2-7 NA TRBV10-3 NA TGTGCCACCTATCCGGGACCGGGACCCCTAAAGGGGGGTTACGAGCAGTACTTC CATYPGPGPLKGGYEQYF
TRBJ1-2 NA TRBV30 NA TGTGCCTGGAGTGTAAGGGGGACATCCTCACTGGGTGGCTACACCTTC CAWSVRGTSSLGGYTF
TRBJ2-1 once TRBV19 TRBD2 TGTGCCAGTAGGGGATCTAGCGGGGGGCACTCCTACAATGAGCAGTTCTTC CASRGSSGGHSYNEQFF
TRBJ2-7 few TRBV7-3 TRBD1 TGTGCCAGCAGCCGAACGGGACAGGGGACCTACGAGCAGTACTTC CASSRTGQGTYEQYF
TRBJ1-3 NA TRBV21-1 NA TGTGCCAGCAGCCTCATCCATCCCTTTTTTGCTGGAAACACCATATATTTT CASSLIHPFFAGNTIYF
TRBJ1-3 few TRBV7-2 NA TGTGCCGGCCAGAGGGCGGGAAACACCATATATTTT CAGQRAGNTIYF
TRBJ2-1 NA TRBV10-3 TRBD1 TGTGCCATCAGTGAGTCCCAGGACAGGAATGAGCAGTTCTTC CAISESQDRNEQFF
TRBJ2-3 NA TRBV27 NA TGTGCCAGCAGTTCACTACTCTCGGGGGTTACGCAGTATTTT CASSSLLSGVTQYF
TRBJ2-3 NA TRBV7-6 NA TGTGCCAGCAGCGTTGTTTCAGATACGCAGTATTTT CASSVVSDTQYF
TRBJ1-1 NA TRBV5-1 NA TGCGCCAGCAGTTACGGGGGAGAGACTGAAGCTTTCTTT CASSYGGETEAFF
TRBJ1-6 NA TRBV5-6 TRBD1 TGTGCCAGCAGCCCTGGGACAGGGGTATCTTCACCCCTCCACTTT CASSPGTGVSSPLHF